These 23 T cell receptor beta chains share one sample of origin, sequenced in a study of cytomegalovirus exposure and HLA in healthy donors. 60 Vbeta and 13 Jbeta primers were used in PCR. Sequencing used immunoSEQ multiplex PCR; TCRdb keeps in-frame clones, though not all of them. The data show 130,000 or so clones, around 74% seen once. The material sequenced was PBMCs. These receptors originate from a man aged 35 to 55 in good health and CMV-seropositive.

This chain uses TRBV6-6 with TRBJ2-7; 8 bases agree with TRBD1. This CDR3 spans 14 amino acids. V was pared by 6 bases and J by 5 bases, with 9 bases of the junction left unmatched. Germline CDR1 and CDR2: MNHNY and SVGAGI (reference sequence). The CDR3 here is CASSPQTGEDEQYF. The CDR3 nucleotides are TGTGCCAGCAGCCCCCAGACAGGGGAAGACGAGCAGTACTTC.

The CDR3 here is CASSVDTLEVGVGDNEQFF. The CDR3 DNA is TGTGCCAGCAGCGTAGATACGCTTGAGGTGGGAGTAGGTGACAATGAGCAGTTCTTC. This rearrangement joins TRBV9 to TRBJ2-1; TRBD2 might be the D (5 bases). With 0 bases removed from V and 5 bases from J, the gap between germline ends came to 24 bases. CDR1 is SGDLS, CDR2 YYNGEE, per germline. The length of the CDR3 is 19 residues.

This sequence joins TRBV28 and TRBJ2-4; TRBD1 matches 8 bases. This CDR3 is 18 amino acids long. Germline CDR1 is MDHEN and CDR2 is SYDVKM. V was pared by 1 base and J by 4 bases, with 12 bases of the junction left unmatched. CDR3 in amino acids: CASSLLEGRTGKKNIQYF. In DNA, the CDR3 is TGTGCCAGCAGTTTATTAGAGGGCCGGACAGGGAAAAAAAACATTCAGTACTTC.

This chain joins TRBV7-8 and TRBJ1-2; D possibly corresponds to TRBD1 (5 bases). Germline V CDR1 and CDR2: SGHVS, FQNEAQ. The CDR3 runs 14 residues. The germline V and J ends were trimmed by 5 bases and 2 bases, with 12 bases remaining between them. The CDR3 sequence: CASSPAGGNYGYTF. The CDR3 DNA is TGTGCCAGCAGCCCGGCCGGGGGGAACTATGGCTACACCTTC.

V gene TRBV5-1 combines with J gene TRBJ2-7; D not resolved. Germline loops: CDR1 SGHRS, CDR2 YFSETQ. The CDR3 is 15 amino acids. V was trimmed by 4 bases and J by 0 bases, leaving 14 bases between them. CDR3 loop: CASSNQASSSYEQYF. In DNA form, the CDR3 reads TGCGCCAGCAGCAACCAGGCCAGCAGCTCCTACGAGCAGTACTTC.

This clone has just a few counts. The J gene is TRBJ1-2, the V gene TRBV28; D is undetermined. Trimming removed 3 bases at V and 4 bases at J, with 6 bases between. CDR1 and CDR2 (germline): MDHEN, SYDVKM. The CDR3 covers 12 residues. The CDR3 reads CASSLRGYGYTF. In nucleotides, the CDR3 is TGTGCCAGCAGTTTGAGAGGCTATGGCTACACCTTC.

The V gene is TRBV9, the J gene TRBJ2-1, with TRBD2 identical over 8 bases. There are 15 residues in the CDR3. Germline CDR1 and CDR2: SGDLS and YYNGEE. V was clipped by 3 bases and J by 6 bases; unmatched bases: 8. The CDR3 DNA reads TGTGCCAGCAGCGAACGGGGGGGCATCCCCAATGAGCAGTTCTTC. It yields the protein CASSERGGIPNEQFF. Combining the CDR3 with reference TRBV9 and TRBJ2-1 gives the whole variable domain DSGVTQTPKHLITATGQRVTLRCSPRSGDLSVYWYQQSLDQGLQFLIQYYNGEERAKGNILERFSAQQFPDLHSELNLSSLELGDSALYFCASSERGGIPNEQFFGPGTRLTVL.

The chain is built from TRBV7-4 and TRBJ1-5; D gene ambiguous. The V end lost 0 bases, the J end lost 5 bases, and 17 bases lay between the germline ends. The V gene's germline CDR1 is SGHVT and CDR2 SQSDAQ. CDR3 size: 17 residues. The CDR3 here is CASSLARTGANHQPQHF. The CDR3, as DNA: TGTGCCAGCAGCTTAGCCAGGACGGGAGCAAATCATCAGCCCCAGCATTTT.

DNA of the CDR3: TGTGCCAGCAGCCCTCGTATGAACACTGAAGCTTTCTTT. It codes for CASSPRMNTEAFF. The chain recombines TRBV7-2 with TRBJ1-1; D is unclear. Trimming shortened V by 5 bases and J by 0 bases, and 7 bases separated the two germline ends. Germline CDR1 is SGHTA and CDR2 is FQGNSA. This CDR3 comprises 13 residues.

The chain combines TRBV27 with TRBJ2-6; the D gene is possibly TRBD2 (5 bases). Germline loops: CDR1 MNHEY, CDR2 SMNVEV (reference sequence). This CDR3 spans 17 amino acids. The V and J ends lost 1 base and 1 base respectively, with 11 bases between them. The CDR3, as DNA: TGTGCCAGCAGTTTATTGGGGAGCCTATCTGGGGCCAACGTCCTGACTTTC. Its protein product is CASSLLGSLSGANVLTF.

The chain recombines TRBV2 with TRBJ1-2; D is perhaps TRBD1 (5 bases). V was pared by 8 bases and J by 4 bases, with 14 bases between. The CDR3 sequence is 13 residues long. Germline V CDR1 and CDR2: SNHLY, FYNNEI. The CDR3 bases are TGTGCCAGCGTCAAGACAGACTCCTATGGCTACACCTTC. Its translation: CASVKTDSYGYTF.

This clone has just one count. The genes are TRBV2 and TRBJ2-1; TRBD1 aligns across 8 bases. Unmatched junction bases numbered 7, after V lost 6 bases and J lost 3 bases. CDR3 length equals 15 residues. Looked up from germline, CDR1 is SNHLY and CDR2 is FYNNEI. CDR3 DNA sequence: TGTGCCAGCAGATCGGCCAGGGGGCACTACAATGAGCAGTTCTTC. Translated: CASRSARGHYNEQFF.

The chain uses TRBV27 and TRBJ1-4; 8 bases are a match to TRBD1. From germline, CDR1 is MNHEY and CDR2 SMNVEV (reference sequence). J gave up 8 bases and V 8 bases, and 16 bases lay outside the gene matches. CDR3 length: 16 amino acids. The CDR3 DNA follows: TGTGCCAGCTCTGGACGGTCAGGGGGCGTCTGGGAAAAACTGTTTTTT. Encoded protein: CASSGRSGGVWEKLFF.

Concerning this clone: Other DNA sequences in the same sample also yield this CDR3. The chain carries TRBV18 and TRBJ2-7; 7 bases map to TRBD2. The germline V gene encodes CDR1 KGHSH and CDR2 LQKENI. After removal of 2 bases from V and 0 bases from J, the junction contained 4 bases not matched to a gene. The CDR3 covers 15 residues. CDR3 sequence reads: CASSPGTGGSYEQYF. CDR3 nucleotides: TGTGCCAGCTCACCAGGGACGGGGGGCTCCTACGAGCAGTACTTC.

This CDR3 reads CATSTGTSGSYEQYF. CDR3 bases: TGTGCCACCAGCACCGGGACTAGCGGGAGCTACGAGCAGTACTTC. V and J are TRBV15 and TRBJ2-7, with 14 bases that match TRBD2. CDR1 LNHNV and CDR2 YYDKDF come from the germline V gene (reference sequence). The CDR3 consists of 15 residues. With 4 bases clipped from V and 3 bases from J, the junction kept 2 bases outside the gene matches.

The sample holds a few counts of this clone. The rearrangement joins TRBV19 to TRBJ2-1, with 10 bases fitting TRBD2. The germline CDR1 and CDR2 sequences are LNHDA and SQIVND (reference sequence). The length of the CDR3 is 14 residues. Trimming took 8 bases from V and 4 from J; bases not matched to a gene: 5. The CDR3 loop reads CASLGAGGYNEQFF. CDR3 sequence (DNA): TGTGCCAGTTTGGGAGCGGGAGGGTACAATGAGCAGTTCTTC. Drawing the rest from reference TRBV19 and TRBJ2-1, the complete variable domain is DGGITQSPKYLFRKEGQNVTLSCEQNLNHDAMYWYRQDPGQGLRLIYYSQIVNDFQKGDIAEGYSVSREKKESFPLTVTSAQKNPTAFYLCASLGAGGYNEQFFGPGTRLTVL.

In its sample, this clone was seen a few times. The V and J genes are TRBV19 and TRBJ1-6; D is unresolved. This CDR3 has 15 amino acids. Germline V lookup: CDR1 LNHDA, CDR2 SQIVND (reference sequence). V shed 1 base and J shed 10 bases, with 14 bases lying between them. The CDR3 DNA reads as TGTGCCAGTAGTATAGCGGGGTACGTTGGATCACCCCTCCACTTT. This translates into CASSIAGYVGSPLHF. The entire variable domain, with the rest obtained from reference TRBV19 and TRBJ1-6, is as follows: DGGITQSPKYLFRKEGQNVTLSCEQNLNHDAMYWYRQDPGQGLRLIYYSQIVNDFQKGDIAEGYSVSREKKESFPLTVTSAQKNPTAFYLCASSIAGYVGSPLHFGNGTRLTVT.

V usage is TRBV29-1 and J usage is TRBJ1-1; tentative D call: TRBD1 (5 bases). CDR3 size: 13 residues. CDR1 and CDR2 from the germline V gene are SQVTM and ANQGSEA. This chain's CDR3 is CTFRGGVNTEAFF. The CDR3 nucleotides are TGCACGTTCCGGGGGGGGGTGAACACTGAAGCTTTCTTT.

J is TRBJ2-7 and V is TRBV19; no definite D call. Trimming cost V 4 bases and J 0 bases, with 7 bases left between them. The CDR3 totals 13 residues. CDR1 is LNHDA, CDR2 SQIVND, per germline (reference sequence). CDR3 in amino acids: CASSTDRSYEQYF. The CDR3 nucleotides are TGTGCCAGTAGTACAGACCGCTCCTACGAGCAGTACTTC. The whole variable domain, filled in from reference TRBV19 and TRBJ2-7, reads DGGITQSPKYLFRKEGQNVTLSCEQNLNHDAMYWYRQDPGQGLRLIYYSQIVNDFQKGDIAEGYSVSREKKESFPLTVTSAQKNPTAFYLCASSTDRSYEQYFGPGTRLTVT.

This chain links TRBV6-1 with TRBJ2-4; 7 bases align to TRBD1. The CDR3 runs 14 residues. With 3 bases clipped from V and 8 bases from J, the junction kept 7 bases outside the gene matches. Germline V lookup: CDR1 MNHNS, CDR2 SASEGT. The CDR3 region has the DNA TGTGCCAGCAGTGATCAGGGACAGAGGGACATTCAGTACTTC. Residues: CASSDQGQRDIQYF.

CDR3 DNA sequence: TGTGCCAGCGTCGGGGAGGGATTTCCCAATGAGCAGTTCTTC. Amino acids: CASVGEGFPNEQFF. The V and J genes are TRBV9 and TRBJ2-1; 7 nucleotides agree with TRBD2. The length of the CDR3 is 14 residues. Germline V gene lookup returns CDR1 SGDLS and CDR2 YYNGEE. Trimming cost V 7 bases and J 6 bases; bases outside gene matches: 10.

This clone was picked up a small number of times. The V and J genes are TRBV5-1 and TRBJ1-2; 7 nucleotides align to TRBD1. Germline values: CDR1 SGHRS, CDR2 YFSETQ. CDR3 length equals 16 residues. Losses at the gene ends were 4 bases for V and 0 bases for J; bases not matched to a gene: 9. CDR3 DNA: TGCGCCAGCAGCACGCGCCCAAGGGGGCCTAACTATGGCTACACCTTC. Protein product: CASSTRPRGPNYGYTF.

The chain carries TRBV7-8 and TRBJ2-1, with D unresolved. From germline, CDR1 is SGHVS and CDR2 FQNEAQ. The germline V and J ends were trimmed by 5 bases and 10 bases, with 12 bases remaining between them. The length of the CDR3 is 12 residues. CDR3 coding DNA: TGTGCCAGCAGCCTCACTTTCAAGGAGCAGTTCTTC. Its protein product is CASSLTFKEQFF.